The T cell receptor beta chain described here comes from a study of cytomegalovirus exposure and HLA in healthy donors. The CDR3 is 16 amino acids. Details on this clone: Its target is not known.

Findings of the study overall: The study designated about 180 TCR beta chains cytomegalovirus-associated. In a later analysis, at a false discovery rate of 0.05, roughly 18,000 TCR beta sequences were associated with HLA alleles.

PCR employed 60 Vbeta and 13 Jbeta primers. Libraries were prepared by immunoSEQ multiplex PCR; TCRdb keeps only in-frame clonotypes and omits some of them. This listing includes about 170,000 clones. The chain recombines TRBV21-1 with TRBJ2-7; the table's D call of TRBD2 was not tested on the DNA. TRBV21-1 is a known pseudogene. This clonotype originated in a woman between 18 and 29 years old in good health and CMV-seropositive. Material for sequencing was PBMCs. CDR3 sequence reads: CASIWGLAAYGYEQYF. CDR3 DNA: TGTGCCAGCATTTGGGGACTAGCGGCTTACGGGTACGAGCAGTACTTC.